The clone carrying this T cell receptor beta chain was counted at least ten times. Its antigen remains unknown. Quantitative molecular-barcoded 5'-RACE generated the TCR beta libraries. TCRdb reprocessed the 5' RACE reads via MiXCR and lists one record per CDR3 protein. The repertoire holds under 150,000 distinct CDR3 sequences, with around 9% as singletons. There are 15 residues in the CDR3. Germline lookup yields CDR1 SGHTA and CDR2 FQGTGA. V was clipped by 5 bases and J by 2 bases; unmatched bases: 5. This sample was taken from a study of CD8 T cells in ankylosing spondylitis. General study results and limits: Reportedly, significant enrichment of disease-linked clones occurred in matched ankylosing spondylitis synovial fluid. Typical of ankylosing spondylitis blood, it appeared, was a TCR beta motif of seven to nine highly homologous variants.

The receptor was isolated from a male donor with ankylosing spondylitis or in good health (not recorded which). The chain couples TRBV7-3 to TRBJ2-1; 8 bases map to TRBD1. Sequencing input: blood, either unsorted or a sorted T cell fraction (not recorded which). CDR3 protein: CASSVGGQAYNEQFF. The CDR3 DNA follows: TGTGCCAGCAGCGTAGGGGGACAGGCCTACAATGAGCAGTTCTTC.